This is a list of T cell receptor beta chains from one sample in a study of cytomegalovirus exposure and HLA in healthy donors. Method: immunoSEQ multiplex PCR; TCRdb's copy keeps in-frame clones and lacks some. The sample has 110,000 or so clones, roughly two thirds seen once. The sequenced sample was PBMCs. The receptors derive from a man aged 18 to 30 in good health and CMV-seropositive. CDR3s include the opening cysteine and the closing phenylalanine or tryptophan. A D gene is named only where the DNA matches it firmly. Only some rows state a clone size, as once, few, many or a class for expanded clones.

clone size: -; J gene: TRBJ2-3; D gene: TRBD1; V gene: TRBV15; CDR3 DNA: TGTGCCACCAGCAGAGATCGGACAGGGAGTCTGACAGATACGCAGTATTTT; CDR3 protein: CATSRDRTGSLTDTQYF
clone size: once; J gene: TRBJ2-7; D gene: -; V gene: TRBV29-1; CDR3 DNA: TGCAGCGTCGGGCAGGGGACGGGCGAGCAGTACTTC; CDR3 protein: CSVGQGTGEQYF
clone size: few; J gene: TRBJ2-7; D gene: TRBD1; V gene: TRBV9; CDR3 DNA: TGTGCCAGCAGCGTAGAAGACAGGGAATCGGGCGAGCAGTACTTC; CDR3 protein: CASSVEDRESGEQYF
clone size: -; J gene: TRBJ2-2; D gene: -; V gene: TRBV4-2; CDR3 DNA: TGTGCCAGCAGCCAAGATCGACTTGTAACCGGGGAGCTGTTTTTT; CDR3 protein: CASSQDRLVTGELFF
clone size: -; J gene: TRBJ2-2; D gene: -; V gene: TRBV7-9; CDR3 DNA: TGTGCCAGCAGCCAGGAACTAGCGAACACCGGGGAGCTGTTTTTT; CDR3 protein: CASSQELANTGELFF
clone size: -; J gene: TRBJ1-6; D gene: -; V gene: TRBV7-8; CDR3 DNA: TGTGCCAGCAGCTTAGGGGCCGTGGGCCCCAGGGATTCACCCCTCCACTTT; CDR3 protein: CASSLGAVGPRDSPLHF
clone size: -; J gene: TRBJ1-1; D gene: -; V gene: TRBV9; CDR3 DNA: TGTGCCAGCAGCCGAGGGACAACGAACACTGAAGCTTTCTTT; CDR3 protein: CASSRGTTNTEAFF
clone size: once; J gene: TRBJ2-1; D gene: -; V gene: TRBV7-6; CDR3 DNA: TGTGCCAGCAGCTTGCACAGTAACAGTCGTGTGCAGTTCTTC; CDR3 protein: CASSLHSNSRVQFF
clone size: -; J gene: TRBJ2-5; D gene: -; V gene: TRBV9; CDR3 DNA: TGTGCCAGCAGCGTAGGGGTAGCGCGTCGAGAGACCCAGTACTTC; CDR3 protein: CASSVGVARRETQYF
clone size: once; J gene: TRBJ1-2; D gene: TRBD1; V gene: TRBV28; CDR3 DNA: TGTGCCAGCAGTCCTCCGGGACAGATCTATGGCTACACCTTC; CDR3 protein: CASSPPGQIYGYTF
clone size: -; J gene: TRBJ1-5; D gene: TRBD1; V gene: TRBV11-3; CDR3 DNA: TGTGCCAGCAGCTTGATACAGCACAGGGGGCTCTTTCAGCCCCAGCATTTT; CDR3 protein: CASSLIQHRGLFQPQHF
clone size: few; J gene: TRBJ2-3; D gene: -; V gene: TRBV9; CDR3 DNA: TGTGCCAGCAGCGTATTCGGAGATACGCAGTATTTT; CDR3 protein: CASSVFGDTQYF
clone size: once; J gene: TRBJ2-3; D gene: TRBD2; V gene: TRBV5-4; CDR3 DNA: TGTGCCAGCAGCCAGCGGGGGGGTTTTGATACGCAGTATTTT; CDR3 protein: CASSQRGGFDTQYF
clone size: -; J gene: TRBJ2-3; D gene: -; V gene: TRBV13; CDR3 DNA: TGTGCCAGCAGCTCGCAGGGACTTACCCTCACAGATACGCAGTATTTT; CDR3 protein: CASSSQGLTLTDTQYF
clone size: few; J gene: TRBJ2-7; D gene: TRBD1; V gene: TRBV5-6; CDR3 DNA: TGTGCCAGCAGCTTGTTACAGGGGGCGCGCGGGCAGTACTTC; CDR3 protein: CASSLLQGARGQYF
clone size: -; J gene: TRBJ1-6; D gene: -; V gene: TRBV5-4; CDR3 DNA: TGTGCCAGCGCTCGACAGGTAGATTCACCCCTCCACTTT; CDR3 protein: CASARQVDSPLHF
clone size: few; J gene: TRBJ1-5; D gene: TRBD1; V gene: TRBV19; CDR3 DNA: TGTGCCAGTAGTATTAGTATCGGGACAGGGTATCAGCCCCAGCATTTT; CDR3 protein: CASSISIGTGYQPQHF
clone size: -; J gene: TRBJ1-6; D gene: TRBD1; V gene: TRBV6-5; CDR3 DNA: TGTGCCAGCTATAAGACAGGGTCAATCTCTTCACCCCTCCACTTT; CDR3 protein: CASYKTGSISSPLHF
clone size: -; J gene: TRBJ2-1; D gene: TRBD2; V gene: TRBV7-9; CDR3 DNA: TGTGCCAGCAGCTCTACCGGGACTAACCCCAATGAGCAGTTCTTC; CDR3 protein: CASSSTGTNPNEQFF
clone size: -; J gene: TRBJ2-2; D gene: TRBD2; V gene: TRBV5-1; CDR3 DNA: TGCGCCAGCAGCTTGACTAGCGGGGCGAACACCGGGGAGCTGTTTTTT; CDR3 protein: CASSLTSGANTGELFF
clone size: -; J gene: TRBJ2-7; D gene: -; V gene: TRBV6-6; CDR3 DNA: TGTGCCAGCAGTCCCCAGGGATACGAGCAGTACTTC; CDR3 protein: CASSPQGYEQYF
clone size: few; J gene: TRBJ2-5; D gene: TRBD1; V gene: TRBV28; CDR3 DNA: TGTGCCAGCAGTGGGGACAGGGAACAAGAGACCCAGTACTTC; CDR3 protein: CASSGDREQETQYF
clone size: few; J gene: TRBJ2-5; D gene: TRBD1; V gene: TRBV9; CDR3 DNA: TGTGCCAGCAGCCTAAGGACAGGGACCCAAGAGACCCAGTACTTC; CDR3 protein: CASSLRTGTQETQYF
clone size: -; J gene: TRBJ2-7; D gene: -; V gene: TRBV2; CDR3 DNA: TGTGCCAGCACCTGGAGAGGTGTGGATTCCCACGAGCAGTACTTC; CDR3 protein: CASTWRGVDSHEQYF
clone size: -; J gene: TRBJ1-1; D gene: -; V gene: TRBV29-1; CDR3 DNA: TGCAGCGTTGAGGTCAGGGAGAACACTGAAGCTTTCTTT; CDR3 protein: CSVEVRENTEAFF
clone size: -; J gene: TRBJ2-3; D gene: TRBD1; V gene: TRBV2; CDR3 DNA: TGTGCCAGCAAAAAAGCTGACAGGGATACAGATACGCAGTATTTT; CDR3 protein: CASKKADRDTDTQYF
clone size: -; J gene: TRBJ1-1; D gene: TRBD1; V gene: TRBV29-1; CDR3 DNA: TGCAGCGTACACAGGGGCGGCACTGAAGCTTTCTTT; CDR3 protein: CSVHRGGTEAFF
clone size: -; J gene: TRBJ1-2; D gene: TRBD1; V gene: TRBV9; CDR3 DNA: TGTGCCAGCAGCGTTCAGCCGGGACAGCCTATCTATGGCTACACCTTC; CDR3 protein: CASSVQPGQPIYGYTF
clone size: -; J gene: TRBJ1-4; D gene: -; V gene: TRBV5-1; CDR3 DNA: TGCGCCAGCAGAGACGGGAGGGTTAATGAAAAACTGTTTTTT; CDR3 protein: CASRDGRVNEKLFF
clone size: -; J gene: TRBJ2-5; D gene: -; V gene: TRBV6-5; CDR3 DNA: TGTGCCAGCAAGAGACAAGAGACCCAGTACTTC; CDR3 protein: CASKRQETQYF
clone size: -; J gene: TRBJ2-3; D gene: -; V gene: TRBV28; CDR3 DNA: TGTGCCAGCAGCAGCAGGAGGACAGATACGCAGTATTTT; CDR3 protein: CASSSRRTDTQYF